These 28 T cell receptor beta chains were sequenced from one sample in a study of cytomegalovirus exposure and HLA in healthy donors (dated by TCRdb to the late 2010s). The library was generated by the immunoSEQ multiplex PCR assay. For the multiplex PCR, a mixture combining 60 forward primers for TCR Vbeta segments and 13 reverse primers for TCR Jbeta segments was used. TCRdb retrieved this table from immuneACCESS and kept in-frame rearrangements only. Not all clones are present; in checked studies, unresolved V genes account for under half, and no reason is known for the remainder. The record for this sample contains about 150,000 clones. The biggest ten clones account for under 2% of the sample. Sequencing used PBMCs. The source is a woman aged 45-65 years in good health and CMV-seronegative.

The chain uses TRBV6-6 and TRBJ1-5, with TRBD1 identical over 10 bases. V shed 2 bases and J 6 bases; nucleotides not matched to a gene: 7. This CDR3 comprises 16 residues. Per the germline V gene, CDR1 is MNHNY and CDR2 is SVGAGI (reference sequence). DNA of the CDR3: TGTGCCAGCAGTTACACCCGGGACAGGGGTGGTCAGCCCCAGCATTTT. This translates into CASSYTRDRGGQPQHF.

The chain has TRBV4-1 and TRBJ2-7; 10 bases fit TRBD1. In germline, CDR1 is MGHRA, CDR2 YSYEKL. V lost 0 bases and J lost 0; bases outside the gene matches: 5. CDR3 length equals 17 residues. CDR3 protein: CASSQDPDRGFSYEQYF. Written as DNA, the CDR3 is TGCGCCAGCAGCCAAGATCCGGACAGGGGGTTCTCCTACGAGCAGTACTTC.

CDR3 DNA sequence: TGTGCCACCGCAGACAGGAACGACGAGCAGTACTTC. Its protein product is CATADRNDEQYF. The genes are TRBV19 and TRBJ2-7; a weak D match, TRBD1 (6 bases). The V and J ends lost 10 bases and 5 bases respectively, with 15 bases between them. Per the germline V gene, CDR1 is LNHDA and CDR2 is SQIVND (reference sequence). This CDR3 has 12 amino acids.

This sequence joins TRBV5-1 and TRBJ1-2; D possibly corresponds to TRBD1 (5 bases). V lost 1 base and J lost 8, with 12 bases in between. CDR1 and CDR2 (germline): SGHRS, YFSETQ. CDR3 length: 13 residues. The DNA of the CDR3 is TGCGCCAGCAGCTTGAAAGGGGAGGAGGGCTACACCTTC. Amino acids: CASSLKGEEGYTF.

This rearrangement joins TRBV18 to TRBJ1-5, with D uncertain. V lost 3 bases and J 2 bases, leaving 14 bases between the germline ends. Germline V CDR1 and CDR2: KGHSH, LQKENI. The CDR3 is made up of 16 amino acids. CDR3 in amino acids: CASSPFRVGGNQPQHF. CDR3 DNA: TGTGCCAGCTCACCCTTTCGGGTAGGTGGCAATCAGCCCCAGCATTTT.

The CDR3 loop is CASSLLGLASEAGELFF. The CDR3, as DNA: TGTGCCAGCAGCTTGCTAGGACTAGCGTCCGAGGCCGGGGAGCTGTTTTTT. V gene TRBV7-3 combines with J gene TRBJ2-2; TRBD2 matches at 9 bases. Germline lookup yields CDR1 SGHTA and CDR2 FQGTGA. J lost 6 bases, V lost 3 bases, and 11 bases had no gene match. The CDR3 spans 17 residues. Looking up the rest from reference TRBV7-3 and TRBJ2-2 gives the full variable domain: GAGVSQTPSNKVTEKGKYVELRCDPISGHTALYWYRQSLGQGPEFLIYFQGTGAADDSGLPNDRFFAVRPEGSVSTLKIQRTERGDSAVYLCASSLLGLASEAGELFFGEGSRLTVL.

The CDR3 DNA reads TGCGCCAGCAGCCAAGATCGTTTCAGTAACTATGGCTACACCTTC. This translates into CASSQDRFSNYGYTF. The rearrangement joins TRBV4-1 to TRBJ1-2; D is ambiguous. Germline loops: CDR1 MGHRA, CDR2 YSYEKL. The CDR3 is 15 residues long. Trimming took off 0 bases at V and 1 base at J, with 9 bases between the two ends.

The V and J genes are TRBV28 and TRBJ1-1; 8 bases match TRBD1. The CDR3 is 14 residues long. Germline trimming cut 4 bases from V and 1 base from J; bases unmatched to any gene: 2. Germline CDR1 MDHEN, CDR2 SYDVKM. The CDR3 region has the DNA TGTGCCAGCAGTTCGACAGGGGAGAACACTGAAGCTTTCTTT. Protein sequence: CASSSTGENTEAFF.

V gene TRBV13 combines with J gene TRBJ2-5, with no clear D. The CDR3 length is 11 residues. Germline assignment: CDR1 PRHDT and CDR2 FYEKMQ (reference sequence). The V end was cut by 4 bases, the J end by 4 bases, with 4 bases between. This chain's CDR3 is CASSSVETQYF. CDR3 coding DNA: TGTGCCAGCAGCTCGGTAGAGACCCAGTACTTC.

This chain uses TRBV18 with TRBJ2-7, with 14 bases that match TRBD2. Per germline, CDR1 KGHSH and CDR2 LQKENI. This CDR3 region has 15 residues. V dropped 5 bases and J dropped 5; count of bases not matched to a gene: 5. The CDR3 bases are TGTGCCAGCTCATTGGGACTAGCGGGAGCCAACGAGCAGTACTTC. Amino acids: CASSLGLAGANEQYF.

This sequence joins TRBV7-9 and TRBJ2-7, with a tentative D call TRBD2 (5 bases). Germline V CDR1 and CDR2: SEHNR, FQNEAQ (reference sequence). The CDR3 is made up of 16 amino acids. Trimming removed 5 bases from V and 0 bases from J, with 17 bases in between. The CDR3: CASSPEGASPSYEQYF. CDR3 in DNA: TGTGCCAGCAGCCCCGAGGGTGCTAGCCCCTCCTACGAGCAGTACTTC.

The rearrangement joins TRBV4-2 to TRBJ2-7; TRBD1 is a possible D gene (5 bases). Germline lookup yields CDR1 LGHNA and CDR2 YNFKEQ. Trimming took off 0 bases at V and 4 bases at J, with 13 bases between the two ends. The CDR3 length is 15 residues. The CDR3 bases are TGTGCCAGCAGCCAAGATTATGCAGGGTGGTACGAGCAGTACTTC. Its translation: CASSQDYAGWYEQYF.

The rearrangement joins TRBV19 to TRBJ1-6; perhaps TRBD1 as D (6 bases). V was trimmed by 5 bases and J by 8 bases, leaving 16 bases between them. Germline V gene lookup returns CDR1 LNHDA and CDR2 SQIVND (reference sequence). CDR3 length: 15 residues. The CDR3 sequence is CASSLAPGQDSPLHF. CDR3 coding DNA: TGTGCCAGTAGTCTAGCTCCGGGACAAGATTCACCCCTCCACTTT.

The chain carries TRBV4-2 and TRBJ1-1; no clear D. CDR3 size: 12 residues. Trimming removed 0 bases at V and 10 bases at J, with 9 bases between. CDR1 LGHNA and CDR2 YNFKEQ come from the germline V gene. CDR3: CASSQDGVAAFF. In DNA, the CDR3 is TGTGCCAGCAGCCAAGATGGAGTGGCAGCTTTCTTT.

The chain links TRBV19 to TRBJ1-1, with 7 bases aligning to TRBD1. This CDR3 region has 12 residues. Unmatched junction bases numbered 7, after V lost 10 bases and J lost 5 bases. The germline CDR1 and CDR2 sequences are LNHDA and SQIVND (reference sequence). The CDR3 reads CAISDRRTEAFF. In nucleotides, the CDR3 is TGTGCCATTTCGGACAGGAGGACTGAAGCTTTCTTT.

The V call is TRBV9, the J call TRBJ1-2, with 11 nucleotides matching TRBD1. This CDR3 is 15 amino acids long. The V segment lost 4 bases and the J segment 7 bases; nucleotides outside the gene matches: 9. Germline loops: CDR1 SGDLS, CDR2 YYNGEE. In DNA, the CDR3 is TGTGCCAGCAGCACCATTCCGGGACAGGGGGGTGGCTACACCTTC. It is translated as CASSTIPGQGGGYTF. The full variable domain, its missing parts supplied by reference TRBV9 and TRBJ1-2, is DSGVTQTPKHLITATGQRVTLRCSPRSGDLSVYWYQQSLDQGLQFLIQYYNGEERAKGNILERFSAQQFPDLHSELNLSSLELGDSALYFCASSTIPGQGGGYTFGSGTRLTVV.

This rearrangement joins TRBV30 to TRBJ1-2, with TRBD1 identical over 8 bases. This CDR3 has 19 amino acids. Trimming cost V 7 bases and J 6 bases; bases outside gene matches: 28. CDR1 is GTSNPN and CDR2 is SVGIG in the germline V gene (reference sequence). The CDR3 loop reads CASPVRQGREARGRNGYTF. The CDR3 bases are TGTGCCTCCCCCGTCCGACAAGGGAGGGAAGCCAGGGGGCGCAATGGCTACACCTTC.

V and J are TRBV6-1 and TRBJ1-2; TRBD1 aligns across 7 bases. The V and J ends lost 6 bases and 8 bases, in that order; junction bases with no gene match: 9. The CDR3 sequence is 13 residues long. The germline V gene has CDR1 MNHNS and CDR2 SASEGT. As DNA, the CDR3 is TGTGCCAGCAGAGGCACGACAGGGAGCGGCTACACCTTC. Translating gives CASRGTTGSGYTF.

The chain joins TRBV5-4 to TRBJ1-5, with a weak D call TRBD1 (6 bases). V lost 0 bases to trimming and J lost 4 bases, with 8 bases between them. Germline loops: CDR1 SGHNT, CDR2 YYREEE (reference sequence). This CDR3 has 14 residues. The CDR3 spells CASSLDQGNQPQHF. CDR3 sequence (DNA): TGTGCCAGCAGCTTGGATCAGGGGAATCAGCCCCAGCATTTT.

The genes are TRBV9 and TRBJ2-2; 8 positions agree with TRBD1. CDR1 and CDR2 (germline): SGDLS, YYNGEE. The CDR3 contains 17 residues. V lost 3 bases, J lost 5 bases, and 12 bases stayed unmatched. In DNA, the CDR3 is TGTGCCAGCAGCGAAAATCCTGGACAGGGAAAGACCGGGGAGCTGTTTTTT. This translates into CASSENPGQGKTGELFF.

The V call is TRBV7-2, the J call TRBJ1-2; no firm D call. The CDR3 runs to 10 residues. Germline CDR1 and CDR2: SGHTA and FQGNSA. The germline V and J ends were trimmed by 5 bases and 6 bases, with 4 bases remaining between them. The CDR3 region is CASSLNGYTF. In DNA form, the CDR3 reads TGTGCCAGCAGCCTTAATGGCTACACCTTC.

The CDR3 bases are TGTGCCAGCAGCCAAGATCAGTGGGACAGGGGGCGGGACACTGAAGCTTTCTTT. This translates into CASSQDQWDRGRDTEAFF. This chain joins TRBV4-2 and TRBJ1-1, with 12 positions matching TRBD1. The junction had 8 bases not matched to a gene; V was cut back by 0 bases and J by 3 bases. CDR1 is LGHNA and CDR2 is YNFKEQ in the germline V gene. The CDR3 is 18 amino acids.

The genes are TRBV5-1 and TRBJ2-1; 10 nucleotides agree with TRBD1. CDR3 length: 15 residues. V dropped 4 bases and J dropped 7; count of bases not matched to a gene: 8. Germline V gives CDR1 SGHRS, CDR2 YFSETQ. This chain's CDR3 is CASSPGVGQGNEQFF. CDR3 coding DNA: TGCGCCAGCAGCCCGGGCGTGGGACAGGGGAATGAGCAGTTCTTC. Supplemented by reference TRBV5-1 and TRBJ2-1, the full variable domain reads KAGVTQTPRYLIKTRGQQVTLSCSPISGHRSVSWYQQTPGQGLQFLFEYFSETQRNKGNFPGRFSGRQFSNSRSEMNVSTLELGDSALYLCASSPGVGQGNEQFFGPGTRLTVL.

The chain has TRBV5-1 and TRBJ1-6; 10 bases are a match to TRBD1. V lost 0 bases and J lost 10; bases outside the gene matches: 4. Germline V gives CDR1 SGHRS, CDR2 YFSETQ. The CDR3 consists of 15 residues. The DNA for the CDR3 is TGCGCCAGCAGCTTGGAGGGGACAGGGGTCTCACCCCTCCACTTT. Its translation is CASSLEGTGVSPLHF.

The chain joins TRBV7-6 to TRBJ1-3; 7 bases match TRBD1. The germline gives CDR1 SGHVS, CDR2 FNYEAQ. The V gene end was trimmed by 7 bases and the J gene end by 1 base; junction bases not matched to a gene: 19. There are 19 residues in the CDR3. CDR3 nucleotide sequence: TGTGCCAGCACCCTCTGGACAGGCTCTCCTCCAGGGTCTGGAAACACCATATATTTT. The encoded protein is CASTLWTGSPPGSGNTIYF.

Notes on this clone: This sample includes further DNA sequences coding for the same CDR3. CDR3 amino acids: CASSPDRGGEQYF. The CDR3 DNA reads as TGCGCCAGCAGCCCGGACAGGGGTGGGGAGCAGTACTTC. This chain connects TRBV5-1 to TRBJ2-7, with 9 bases identical to TRBD1. CDR1 is SGHRS, CDR2 YFSETQ, per germline. Unmatched junction bases numbered 6, after V lost 4 bases and J lost 7 bases. The CDR3 loop spans 13 amino acids.

The chain couples TRBV15 to TRBJ2-7; TRBD2 matches at 8 bases. The CDR3 runs 16 residues. Unmatched junction bases numbered 5, after V lost 0 bases and J lost 1 base. The germline CDR1 and CDR2 sequences are LNHNV and YYDKDF (reference sequence). CDR3 residues: CATSRDRASGSYEQYF. The CDR3 DNA follows: TGTGCCACCAGCAGAGATAGGGCTAGCGGGTCCTACGAGCAGTACTTC.

The J gene is TRBJ1-5, the V gene TRBV2; the D gene is possibly TRBD1 (5 bases). The germline V gene has CDR1 SNHLY and CDR2 FYNNEI. The CDR3 runs to 15 residues. Trimming pared 7 bases from V and 0 bases from J, leaving 13 bases between. The CDR3 spells CASKGNRHSNQPQHF. In nucleotides, the CDR3 is TGTGCCAGCAAGGGGAACAGACATAGCAATCAGCCCCAGCATTTT. The whole variable domain, remainder taken from reference TRBV2 and TRBJ1-5, is EPEVTQTPSHQVTQMGQEVILRCVPISNHLYFYWYRQILGQKVEFLVSFYNNEISEKSEIFDDQFSVERPDGSNFTLKIRSTKLEDSAMYFCASKGNRHSNQPQHFGDGTRLSIL.